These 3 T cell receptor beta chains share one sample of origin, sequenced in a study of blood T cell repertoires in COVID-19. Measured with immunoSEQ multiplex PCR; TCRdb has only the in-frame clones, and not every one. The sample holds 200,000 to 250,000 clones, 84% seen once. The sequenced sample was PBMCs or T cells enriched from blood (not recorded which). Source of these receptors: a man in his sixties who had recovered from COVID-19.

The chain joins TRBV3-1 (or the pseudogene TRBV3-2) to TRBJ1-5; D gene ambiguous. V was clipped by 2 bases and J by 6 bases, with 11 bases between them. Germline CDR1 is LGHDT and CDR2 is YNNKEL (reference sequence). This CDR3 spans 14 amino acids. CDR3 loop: CASSQRHIGQPQHF. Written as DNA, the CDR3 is TGTGCCAGCAGCCAACGTCATATCGGTCAGCCCCAGCATTTT.

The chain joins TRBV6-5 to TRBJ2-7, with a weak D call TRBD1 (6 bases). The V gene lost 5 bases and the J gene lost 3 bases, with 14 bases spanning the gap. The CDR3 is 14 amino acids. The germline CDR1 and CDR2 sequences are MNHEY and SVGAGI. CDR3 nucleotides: TGTGCCAGCAGTCAATCCTGGACAGACTACGAGCAGTACTTC. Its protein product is CASSQSWTDYEQYF.

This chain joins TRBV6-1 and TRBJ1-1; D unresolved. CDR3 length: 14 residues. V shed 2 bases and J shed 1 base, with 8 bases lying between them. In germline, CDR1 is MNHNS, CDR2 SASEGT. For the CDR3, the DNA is TGTGCCAGCAGTGAACTACGGGGGAACACTGAAGCTTTCTTT. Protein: CASSELRGNTEAFF.